This T cell receptor beta chain is drawn from a study of OX40 agonist ivuxolimab in advanced cancers. On the study more broadly: Antecedent anti-PD-1, anti-PD-L1 or anti-CTLA-4 therapy was permissible, with around 41% having received some. Three dose-escalation patients had partial responses: one with hepatocellular carcinoma and two with cutaneous melanoma.

Systemic immunosuppression or a history of autoimmune disease excluded patients. Germline values: CDR1 SGHDT, CDR2 YYEEEE. CDR3 length equals 13 residues. The germline V and J ends were trimmed by 6 bases and 7 bases, with 14 bases remaining between them. Repertoires were generated with immunoSEQ multiplex PCR, while TCRdb's copy carries only in-frame clones and drops some. The table has more than 55,000 clones, about four fifths seen once. The gene calls are TRBV5-6 and TRBJ2-1; TRBD1 is a possible D gene (6 bases). Sample: CD4+ or CD8+ T cells sorted from blood, taken in a trial of the OX40 agonist ivuxolimab. This TCR was sampled from an adult with an advanced solid tumor such as melanoma, head and neck, liver or kidney cancer. CDR3 in amino acids: CASTGTGYNEQFF. CDR3 in DNA: TGTGCCAGCACCGGAACAGGGTATAATGAGCAGTTCTTC.